These 8 T cell receptor beta chains were all obtained from the same sample, sequenced in a study of identical twins. TCRdb re-called the 5' RACE reads through MiXCR, storing one row per CDR3 protein. The sample lists 690,000 or so distinct CDR3 sequences, 8.6% occurring once. This sample was also put to use in a study of yellow fever vaccine responses in identical twins.

The sequenced sample was PBMCs. All receptors derive from a woman under 30 in good health.

The chain recombines TRBV11-2 with TRBJ1-1; D is uncertain. Germline V gene sequence: CDR1 SGHAT, CDR2 FQNNGV. V was trimmed by 8 bases and J by 0 bases, leaving 10 bases between them. The CDR3 is 13 residues long. The CDR3 DNA reads as TGTGCCAGCGGCCCCATACTGAACACTGAAGCTTTCTTT. Amino acid sequence: CASGPILNTEAFF.

This chain joins TRBV6-5 and TRBJ2-3; D may match TRBD1 or TRBD2 (5 bases each). The V end lost 0 bases, the J end lost 4 bases, and 14 bases lay between the germline ends. CDR1 is MNHEY, CDR2 SVGAGI, per germline. The CDR3 consists of 16 residues. This CDR3 reads CASSYSPEGPADTQYF. The CDR3 DNA sequence: TGTGCCAGCAGTTACTCGCCCGAGGGGCCCGCAGATACGCAGTATTTT.

This clonotype was counted only a few times. The rearrangement links TRBV3-1 to TRBJ2-5; either TRBD1 or TRBD2 may fit D (6 bases each). Germline lookup yields CDR1 LGHDT and CDR2 YNNKEL (reference sequence). The V gene lost 0 bases and the J gene lost 5 bases, with 13 bases spanning the gap. The CDR3 has 15 amino acids. The CDR3 region has the DNA TGTGCCAGCAGCCAAGAAGGGGGGCCGGTGGAGACCCAGTACTTC. Translated, it gives CASSQEGGPVETQYF.

This clonotype has ten or more counts. This sequence joins TRBV5-6 and TRBJ1-1; 10 nucleotides align to TRBD1. The CDR3 spans 14 residues. Germline lookup yields CDR1 SGHDT and CDR2 YYEEEE. Losses at the gene ends were 5 bases for V and 8 bases for J; bases not matched to a gene: 9. The chain's CDR3 is CASRYRGTGAEAFF. The CDR3 DNA sequence: TGTGCCAGCAGATATCGGGGGACAGGGGCCGAAGCTTTCTTT. Full variable domain (missing parts from reference TRBV5-6 and TRBJ1-1): DAGVTQSPTHLIKTRGQQVTLRCSPKSGHDTVSWYQQALGQGPQFIFQYYEEEERQRGNFPDRFSGHQFPNYSSELNVNALLLGDSALYLCASRYRGTGAEAFFGQGTRLTVV.

This rearrangement joins TRBV24-1 to TRBJ2-2, with D perhaps assigned TRBD1 or TRBD2 (12 bases each). Between the trimmed V and J ends, which lost 6 bases and 3 bases, there was a span of 40 bases. This CDR3 is 24 amino acids long. Germline V lookup: CDR1 KGHDR, CDR2 SFDVKD. As DNA, the CDR3 is TGTGCCACCAGTCGAGACCGGGACAGGGGGCGACACCCTACTAGCGGGAGGCACACCGGGGAGCTGTTTTTT. This translates into CATSRDRDRGRHPTSGRHTGELFF.

This clonotype was observed many times. J is TRBJ1-1 and V is TRBV3-1; 11 positions match TRBD1. The V gene end was trimmed by 3 bases and the J gene end by 0 bases; junction bases not matched to a gene: 0. Germline-derived CDR1 and CDR2 are LGHDT and YNNKEL (reference sequence). This CDR3 spans 15 amino acids. This CDR3 reads CASSQGQGVNTEAFF. The CDR3 DNA reads as TGTGCCAGCAGCCAGGGACAGGGGGTGAACACTGAAGCTTTCTTT.

DNA of the CDR3: TGTGCCAGCAGGTTTATTGGGGAGCGGGACAGGGTCAACGAGCAGTACTTC. Its protein product is CASRFIGERDRVNEQYF. This rearrangement joins TRBV2 to TRBJ2-7; TRBD1 aligns across 9 bases. The CDR3 runs 17 residues. Germline CDR1 is SNHLY and CDR2 is FYNNEI. Trimming removed 6 bases from V and 5 bases from J; junction bases left unmatched: 17.

A few counts support this clonotype. This chain uses TRBV7-2 with TRBJ2-3, with 9 bases identical to TRBD2. This CDR3 spans 13 amino acids. The trim removed 11 bases at V and 1 base at J, leaving 4 bases unmatched. Germline V gene lookup returns CDR1 SGHTA and CDR2 FQGNSA. The CDR3 is CAGKRGGTDTQYF. CDR3 nucleotides: TGTGCCGGCAAGCGGGGGGGCACAGATACGCAGTATTTT.